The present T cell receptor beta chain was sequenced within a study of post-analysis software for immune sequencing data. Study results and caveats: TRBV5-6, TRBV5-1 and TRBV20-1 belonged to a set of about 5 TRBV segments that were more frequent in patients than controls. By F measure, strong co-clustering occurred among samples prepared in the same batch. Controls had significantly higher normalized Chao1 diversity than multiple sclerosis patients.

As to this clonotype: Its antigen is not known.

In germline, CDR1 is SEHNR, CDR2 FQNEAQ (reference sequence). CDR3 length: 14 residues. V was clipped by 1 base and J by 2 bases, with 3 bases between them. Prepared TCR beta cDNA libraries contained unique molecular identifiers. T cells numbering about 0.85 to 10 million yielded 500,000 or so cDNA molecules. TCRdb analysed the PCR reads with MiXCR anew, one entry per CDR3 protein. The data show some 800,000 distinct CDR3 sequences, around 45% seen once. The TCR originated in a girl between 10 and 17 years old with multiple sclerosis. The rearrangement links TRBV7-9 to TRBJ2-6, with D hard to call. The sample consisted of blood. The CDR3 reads CASSLVTGANVLTF. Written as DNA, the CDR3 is TGTGCCAGCAGCTTAGTCACTGGGGCCAACGTCCTGACTTTC.